These 21 T cell receptor beta chains originate from one sample sequenced in a study of early T cells in non-severe SARS-CoV-2 infection. MiXCR was run by TCRdb on the 5' RACE reads, yielding one entry per CDR3 protein. The sample consists of tens of thousands of distinct CDR3 sequences, about an eighth of them appearing once. The sample taken for sequencing was whole blood. The source of these receptors is an adult who was a healthcare worker with PCR-confirmed SARS-CoV-2 infection or an uninfected control (not recorded which).

In its sample, this clonotype was seen a few times. The chain couples TRBV9 to TRBJ2-7, with D possibly matching TRBD1 (6 bases). This CDR3 is 16 amino acids long. CDR1 is SGDLS, CDR2 YYNGEE, per germline. V was clipped by 4 bases and J by 3 bases, with 20 bases between them. CDR3 coding DNA: TGTGCCAGCAGCCCCCGTAGGACCGGACAGTTCTACGAGCAGTACTTC. This codes for CASSPRRTGQFYEQYF.

The V call is TRBV10-2, the J call TRBJ1-1; D remains ambiguous. The CDR3 has 11 residues. Trimming removed 6 bases at V and 4 bases at J, with 6 bases between. The germline CDR1 and CDR2 sequences are WSHSY and SAAADI. CDR3 amino acids: CASREVTEAFF. DNA for the CDR3: TGCGCCAGCAGGGAGGTCACTGAAGCTTTCTTT.

At least ten counts were recorded for this clonotype. The chain uses TRBV19 and TRBJ2-3, with D unresolved. V gave up 3 bases and J gave up 0 bases, with 13 bases separating them. The CDR3 contains 16 residues. Germline V gene sequence: CDR1 LNHDA, CDR2 SQIVND (reference sequence). The CDR3 spells CASSIGQTTSTDTQYF. CDR3 coding DNA: TGTGCCAGTAGTATCGGCCAGACCACTAGCACAGATACGCAGTATTTT.

This chain links TRBV12-3 or TRBV12-4 with TRBJ2-1; 7 bases line up with TRBD2. The CDR3 totals 15 residues. The V and J ends lost 5 bases and 5 bases, in that order; junction bases with no gene match: 9. DNA of the CDR3: TGTGCCAGCAGTCCCCGGGACTACACTAACAATGAGCAGTTCTTC. This encodes CASSPRDYTNNEQFF.

This clonotype was observed a handful of times. This chain uses TRBV20-1 with TRBJ2-1; no definite D call. The CDR3 spans 12 residues. Per germline, CDR1 DFQATT and CDR2 SNEGSKA (reference sequence). Trimming left V 7 bases short and J 0 bases short, with 7 bases between. CDR3 DNA: TGCAGTGTGCCTCGCTCCTACAATGAGCAGTTCTTC. Protein product: CSVPRSYNEQFF.

This clonotype was observed at least ten times. This rearrangement joins TRBV11-2 to TRBJ1-1; 8 bases match TRBD1. This CDR3 has 15 residues. CDR1 SGHAT and CDR2 FQNNGV come from the germline V gene. The V gene end was trimmed by 5 bases and the J gene end by 2 bases; junction bases not matched to a gene: 7. CDR3 coding DNA: TGTGCCAGCAGCAACCGACAGGGGAAAAACACTGAAGCTTTCTTT. It codes for CASSNRQGKNTEAFF.

This clonotype was recorded many times. The chain is built from TRBV11-2 and TRBJ2-7; the match to TRBD1 covers 8 bases. This CDR3 comprises 14 residues. Unmatched junction bases numbered 11, after V lost 4 bases and J lost 9 bases. Germline assignment: CDR1 SGHAT and CDR2 FQNNGV. The CDR3 region has the DNA TGTGCCAGCAGCTCGATGGGACAGGTCAACGGGCAGTACTTC. Protein: CASSSMGQVNGQYF.

This clonotype was found many times. The gene calls are TRBV7-8 and TRBJ2-3; perhaps TRBD2 as D (6 bases). This CDR3 has 16 residues. The V gene lost 1 base and the J gene lost 0 bases, with 11 bases spanning the gap. Germline values: CDR1 SGHVS, CDR2 FQNEAQ. This CDR3 is CASSLGPTSSTDTQYF. Here the CDR3 DNA reads TGTGCCAGCAGCTTAGGGCCGACTAGTAGCACAGATACGCAGTATTTT.

This clonotype was observed a few times. V gene TRBV28 combines with J gene TRBJ1-5; TRBD1 is a possible D gene (5 bases). Germline CDR1 MDHEN, CDR2 SYDVKM. The CDR3 is 14 amino acids. V dropped 1 base and J dropped 7 bases, with 11 bases sitting between them. The CDR3 coding sequence is TGTGCCAGCAGTTTATTTTCAGGGTTACAGCCCCAGCATTTT. It translates to CASSLFSGLQPQHF.

This clonotype was recorded a few times. V and J are TRBV2 and TRBJ2-3, with D possibly matching TRBD2 (6 bases). Germline CDR1 reads SNHLY; CDR2 reads FYNNEI. This CDR3 has 13 amino acids. Trimming took off 8 bases at V and 0 bases at J, with 9 bases between the two ends. The CDR3 nucleotides read TGTGCCAGCGGGACTTTTAGCACAGATACGCAGTATTTT. This translates into CASGTFSTDTQYF.

This clonotype was counted many times. This rearrangement joins TRBV28 to TRBJ2-7; 12 nucleotides align to TRBD2. The germline CDR1 and CDR2 sequences are MDHEN and SYDVKM. The CDR3 runs to 16 residues. V lost 3 bases, J lost 4 bases, and 7 bases stayed unmatched. Written as DNA, the CDR3 is TGTGCCAGCAGTTTCAGGGGACTAGCGGGTAATTACGAGCAGTACTTC. Protein product: CASSFRGLAGNYEQYF.

In this sample, this clonotype turned up many times. The genes are TRBV28 and TRBJ2-7; no reliable D call. The germline gives CDR1 MDHEN, CDR2 SYDVKM. The germline V and J ends were trimmed by 6 bases and 3 bases, with 6 bases remaining between them. CDR3 size: 11 residues. CDR3 bases: TGTGCCAGCAGCCCCCACTACGAGCAGTACTTC. Its translation: CASSPHYEQYF.

This clonotype was counted many times. This chain links TRBV11-2 with TRBJ2-3; TRBD2 is a possible D gene (6 bases). V lost 5 bases, J lost 4 bases, and 19 bases lay in between. The germline V gene encodes CDR1 SGHAT and CDR2 FQNNGV. The CDR3 is made up of 16 amino acids. The CDR3 bases are TGTGCCAGCAGCGCTGGACGGAGGGTTGATCCAGATACGCAGTATTTT. Encoded protein: CASSAGRRVDPDTQYF.

There are a few counts of this clonotype. The rearrangement uses TRBV12-3 or TRBV12-4 and TRBJ2-5; D perhaps matches TRBD1 (6 bases). This CDR3 spans 15 amino acids. V dropped 6 bases and J dropped 5 bases, with 19 bases sitting between them. The CDR3 nucleotides are TGTGCCAGCAGCTACTATCAGGGGATGGGGGAGACCCAGTACTTC. This encodes CASSYYQGMGETQYF.

This clonotype has a count of ten or more. The rearrangement joins TRBV18 to TRBJ2-1, with D uncertain. The germline V and J ends were trimmed by 0 bases and 7 bases, with 16 bases remaining between them. The CDR3 spans 16 residues. CDR1 is KGHSH, CDR2 LQKENI, per germline. The CDR3 sequence: CASSPPGQVNRNEQFF. CDR3 coding DNA: TGTGCCAGCTCACCACCGGGTCAGGTCAACAGAAATGAGCAGTTCTTC.

This clonotype has ten or more counts. The chain combines TRBV7-3 with TRBJ2-5, with 10 bases matching TRBD1. The J segment lost 4 bases and the V segment lost 5 bases, leaving 1 base of the junction unmatched. Per germline, CDR1 SGHTA and CDR2 FQGTGA. The CDR3 length is 13 residues. CDR3 sequence reads: CASSRDRGETQYF. The CDR3 DNA follows: TGTGCCAGCAGCCGGGACAGGGGAGAGACCCAGTACTTC.

The J gene is TRBJ2-6, the V gene TRBV21-1. TRBV21-1 is a pseudogene segment. There are 15 residues in the CDR3. CDR3 nucleotides: TGTGCCAGCAGCTACCCCGGCTCAGGGGCCAACGTCCTGACTTTC. As protein: CASSYPGSGANVLTF.

This clonotype showed up many times. The J gene is TRBJ2-3, the V gene TRBV18; D gene unclear. Trimming removed 2 bases from V and 4 bases from J, with 7 bases in between. The CDR3 totals 13 residues. Germline values: CDR1 KGHSH, CDR2 LQKENI. The CDR3 DNA sequence: TGTGCCAGCTCACCATCCAGAGCAGATACGCAGTATTTT. Encoded protein: CASSPSRADTQYF.

This clonotype was picked up many times. The chain links TRBV5-4 to TRBJ2-3, with 12 positions matching TRBD2. The junction had 6 bases not matched to a gene; V was cut back by 1 base and J by 6 bases. CDR1 and CDR2 from the germline V gene are SGHNT and YYREEE (reference sequence). The CDR3 totals 16 residues. The CDR3 loop is CASSLWLAGGEDTQYF. CDR3 coding DNA: TGTGCCAGCAGCTTGTGGCTAGCGGGAGGGGAGGATACGCAGTATTTT.

This clonotype was found many times. The chain links TRBV4-1 to TRBJ2-4; D is possibly TRBD1 or TRBD2 (5 bases each). This CDR3 contains 16 residues. The V end was cut by 4 bases, the J end by 4 bases, with 17 bases between. Germline loops: CDR1 MGHRA, CDR2 YSYEKL. CDR3 amino acids: CASSREGRNMKNIQYF. DNA of the CDR3: TGCGCCAGCAGCCGCGAGGGACGAAACATGAAAAACATTCAGTACTTC.

V is TRBV5-1 and J is TRBJ2-5; D is unclear. The CDR3 has 13 residues. Germline V gene data show CDR1 as SGHRS and CDR2 as YFSETQ. V lost 4 bases, J lost 4 bases, and 11 bases lay in between. CDR3 loop: CASSPHAGETQYF. The CDR3, as DNA: TGCGCCAGCAGCCCGCACGCAGGAGAGACCCAGTACTTC. The full variable domain, in which reference TRBV5-1 and TRBJ2-5 provide the parts outside the CDR3, is KAGVTQTPRYLIKTRGQQVTLSCSPISGHRSVSWYQQTPGQGLQFLFEYFSETQRNKGNFPGRFSGRQFSNSRSEMNVSTLELGDSALYLCASSPHAGETQYFGPGTRLLVL.